These 25 T cell receptor beta chains share one sample of origin, sequenced in a study of monozygotic twins with inflammatory bowel disease. From the 5' RACE reads, TCRdb lists one entry per CDR3 protein and no DNA. The sample totals approximately 340,000 distinct CDR3 sequences. Sequenced sample: blood. The receptor set was obtained from a human donor with ulcerative colitis or Crohn's disease, or a healthy co-twin of an affected twin (not recorded which).

V and J are TRBV3-1 and TRBJ2-1; as DNA is missing, the TRBD2 call by TCRdb cannot be tested. CDR1 is LGHDT and CDR2 is YNNKEL in the germline V gene (reference sequence). The CDR3 spans 14 residues. CDR3 in amino acids: CASGKRGGSNEQFF.

The gene calls are TRBV27 and TRBJ2-3. Germline V gives CDR1 MNHEY, CDR2 SMNVEV (reference sequence). This CDR3 contains 14 residues. The CDR3 is CASSQDESTDTQYF.

The chain is built from TRBV29-1 and TRBJ2-2; the D call from TCRdb, TRBD2, cannot be confirmed without DNA. The CDR3 totals 15 residues. CDR1 and CDR2 (germline): SQVTM, ANQGSEA. The CDR3 sequence is CSVETGTSNSGELFF.

The chain joins TRBV2 to TRBJ2-1; TCRdb gives TRBD2 as the D gene, but with no DNA this cannot be confirmed. The CDR3 covers 15 residues. Germline values: CDR1 SNHLY, CDR2 FYNNEI. The CDR3 loop reads CASSETRGYYNEQFF.

The chain carries TRBV6-5 and TRBJ2-7; TCRdb's assignment of TRBD2 cannot be checked, as there is no DNA. Germline assignment: CDR1 MNHEY and CDR2 SVGAGI. The CDR3 is 16 amino acids. CDR3 region: CASGGSGIPDLYEQYF.

The chain combines TRBV5-6 with TRBJ1-5. CDR3 length: 15 amino acids. The germline CDR1 and CDR2 sequences are SGHDT and YYEEEE. The CDR3 spells CASSFGPGLNQPQHF.

V usage is TRBV11-3 and J usage is TRBJ2-5; TCRdb gives TRBD1 as the D gene, but with no DNA this cannot be confirmed. This CDR3 contains 16 residues. Germline V gene sequence: CDR1 SGHNT, CDR2 YENEEA. The CDR3 here is CASSNTTGQGRETQYF.

V is TRBV7-9 and J is TRBJ1-2; the TRBD1 assignment by TCRdb is unverifiable without DNA. Looked up from germline, CDR1 is SEHNR and CDR2 is FQNEAQ (reference sequence). The CDR3 runs to 14 residues. The CDR3: CASSRSGTDYGYTF.

This chain connects TRBV5-5 to TRBJ1-5. Germline loops: CDR1 SGHKS, CDR2 YYEKEE (reference sequence). The CDR3 has 14 residues. The CDR3 region is CASSYTDSNQPQHF.

The chain recombines TRBV6-4 with TRBJ2-3; the D call from TCRdb, TRBD1, cannot be confirmed without DNA. In germline, CDR1 is MRHNA, CDR2 SNTAGT. CDR3 length equals 14 residues. CDR3: CASRPTGDTDTQYF.

The rearrangement joins TRBV9 to TRBJ1-5. The CDR3 length is 15 residues. CDR1 SGDLS and CDR2 YYNGEE come from the germline V gene. The CDR3 protein is CASSVGSRVNQPQHF. The variable domain in full, with the rest retrieved from reference TRBV9 and TRBJ1-5, is DSGVTQTPKHLITATGQRVTLRCSPRSGDLSVYWYQQSLDQGLQFLIQYYNGEERAKGNILERFSAQQFPDLHSELNLSSLELGDSALYFCASSVGSRVNQPQHFGDGTRLSIL.

The chain combines TRBV7-6 with TRBJ2-5. The germline CDR1 and CDR2 sequences are SGHVS and FNYEAQ. The CDR3 sequence is 13 residues long. This CDR3 reads CASSSPRQETQYF.

The rearrangement joins TRBV4-3 to TRBJ1-1. The length of the CDR3 is 16 residues. In germline, CDR1 is LGHNA, CDR2 YSLEER. The CDR3 sequence is CASSQGRLDGNTEAFF.

The chain uses TRBV5-1 and TRBJ1-1; TCRdb outputs TRBD1, but without DNA this stays unchecked. This CDR3 has 16 amino acids. CDR1 is SGHRS and CDR2 is YFSETQ in the germline V gene. The CDR3 region is CASSLMGPFMNTEAFF.

The CDR3 loop reads CASSLNRLYEQYF. The chain carries TRBV4-1 and TRBJ2-7. The CDR3 runs to 13 residues. Germline lookup yields CDR1 MGHRA and CDR2 YSYEKL.

The chain employs TRBV4-3 and TRBJ2-3. CDR3 length: 14 residues. CDR1 is LGHNA, CDR2 YSLEER, per germline. The CDR3 sequence: CASSQDHAADTQYF.

V usage is TRBV7-2 and J usage is TRBJ1-6; checking the TCRdb D call of TRBD1 is not possible without DNA. The germline V gene has CDR1 SGHTA and CDR2 FQGNSA. There are 16 residues in the CDR3. Here the CDR3 reads CASNPSTGSYNSPLHF. The whole variable domain, filled in from reference TRBV7-2 and TRBJ1-6, reads GAGVSQSPSNKVTEKGKDVELRCDPISGHTALYWYRQSLGQGLEFLIYFQGNSAPDKSGLPSDRFSAERTGGSVSTLTIQRTQQEDSAVYLCASNPSTGSYNSPLHFGNGTRLTVT.

This CDR3 is CASRGAGEDGQPQHF. The gene calls are TRBV28 and TRBJ1-5; as DNA is missing, the TRBD1 call by TCRdb cannot be tested. Germline lookup yields CDR1 MDHEN and CDR2 SYDVKM. There are 15 residues in the CDR3.

The chain employs TRBV7-9 and TRBJ2-5. The germline CDR1 and CDR2 sequences are SEHNR and FQNEAQ (reference sequence). The CDR3 spans 14 residues. The CDR3 here is CASSLAVAQETQYF.

The J gene is TRBJ1-2, the V gene TRBV10-3. Germline lookup yields CDR1 ENHRY and CDR2 SYGVKD. This CDR3 region has 12 residues. CDR3 loop: CATIDGNHGYTF.

This rearrangement joins TRBV5-1 to TRBJ1-1. Looked up from germline, CDR1 is SGHRS and CDR2 is YFSETQ. This CDR3 comprises 15 residues. The CDR3 sequence: CASSLQGLMNTEAFF.

This chain links TRBV19 with TRBJ2-2. The CDR3 length is 11 residues. The germline V gene has CDR1 LNHDA and CDR2 SQIVND (reference sequence). The CDR3 sequence: CASSITGELFF.

The J gene is TRBJ2-1, the V gene TRBV7-6; TCRdb calls TRBD2, which cannot be checked without DNA. CDR1 and CDR2 from the germline V gene are SGHVS and FNYEAQ. The CDR3 is 15 amino acids. CDR3 amino acids: CASSLIAGGIREQFF.

The rearrangement links TRBV10-2 to TRBJ1-5; TCRdb reports TRBD1, a call that lacks DNA to check it against. The germline gives CDR1 WSHSY, CDR2 SAAADI. This CDR3 spans 18 amino acids. CDR3 sequence reads: CASSEQGLPNDSNQPQHF.

This chain connects TRBV28 to TRBJ1-1; TCRdb indicates TRBD1, and absent DNA this call remains unverified. CDR3 length: 13 amino acids. The germline V gene encodes CDR1 MDHEN and CDR2 SYDVKM. Here the CDR3 reads CASSLEGSGEAFF.